One sample yielded the 23 T cell receptor beta chains listed below, sequenced in a study of blood T cells in healthy people across ages. The use of a sample-barcoded 5' primer and a J-beta primer mix characterized a second PCR of about 7 to 12 cycles. MiXCR was run by TCRdb on the 5' RACE reads, yielding one entry per CDR3 protein. The sample has about 620,000 distinct CDR3 sequences; more than 45% are singletons. The sequenced sample consisted of blood. The source is an elderly woman in good health.

This clonotype has ten or more counts. The V gene is TRBV20-1, the J gene TRBJ2-7, with D possibly TRBD1 on 6 matching bases. Germline V CDR1 and CDR2: DFQATT, SNEGSKA (reference sequence). This CDR3 is built from 14 residues. V lost 6 bases and J 2 bases, leaving 17 bases between the germline ends. CDR3 region: CSAVLGAATYEQYF. Here the CDR3 DNA reads TGCAGTGCCGTTTTGGGGGCGGCAACCTACGAGCAGTACTTC.

This chain's CDR3 is CASSLGVGWNTGELFF. The CDR3 region has the DNA TGTGCCAGCAGCCTGGGAGTTGGCTGGAACACCGGGGAGCTGTTTTTT. The chain couples TRBV7-2 to TRBJ2-2, with D maybe TRBD2 (5 bases). Trimming took off 5 bases at V and 1 base at J, with 14 bases between the two ends. The CDR3 extends over 16 amino acids. Germline V gives CDR1 SGHTA, CDR2 FQGNSA.

Note on this clonotype: A much larger clonotype is one base distant, so this may be a read error. The chain uses TRBV2 and TRBJ1-1; D unresolved. Germline CDR1 SNHLY, CDR2 FYNNEI. This CDR3 has 12 amino acids. CDR3 sequence: CAGSILNTEAFF. CDR3 nucleotide sequence: TGTGCCGGCAGTATCTTGAACACTGAAGCTTTCTTT. Filled out from reference TRBV2 and TRBJ1-1, the complete variable domain reads EPEVTQTPSHQVTQMGQEVILRCVPISNHLYFYWYRQILGQKVEFLVSFYNNEISEKSEIFDDQFSVERPDGSNFTLKIRSTKLEDSAMYFCAGSILNTEAFFGQGTRLTVV.

This clonotype was recorded once. This sequence joins TRBV21-1 and TRBJ2-5; whether TRBD2, the table's D call, matches the DNA was not checked. TRBV21-1 is annotated as a pseudogene. CDR3 length equals 16 residues. CDR3 nucleotide sequence: TGTGCCAGCAGCAATTCTGGAGGACGGCTCCAAGAGACCCAGTACTTC. Protein product: CASSNSGGRLQETQYF.

About this clonotype: The junction departs from germline at one end; a sequencing error may be responsible. The chain carries TRBV10-3 and TRBJ2-7, with a tentative D call TRBD1 (6 bases). The CDR3 contains 13 residues. Germline V CDR1 and CDR2: ENHRY, SYGVKD. CDR3 in amino acids: CAVRATGDYEQYF. The CDR3 DNA reads as TGTGCCGTCAGGGCGACAGGAGACTACGAGCAGTACTTC.

V usage is TRBV6-5 and J usage is TRBJ2-7, with 8 bases identical to TRBD1. Trimming at V came to 5 bases and at J to 4 bases, leaving 7 bases not matched to a gene. The CDR3 is 14 amino acids. Germline V gene data show CDR1 as MNHEY and CDR2 as SVGAGI. CDR3 bases: TGTGCCAGCAGTCGGTACCGACAGGGGTACGAGCAGTACTTC. Translating it yields CASSRYRQGYEQYF.

This clonotype was seen repeatedly, ten times or more. The rearrangement uses TRBV12-3 or TRBV12-4 and TRBJ1-1, with TRBD1 identical over 9 bases. CDR3 length equals 13 residues. V dropped 5 bases and J dropped 5; count of bases not matched to a gene: 3. The CDR3 DNA reads TGTGCCAGCAGTGGGACAGGGAAAACTGAAGCTTTCTTT. Translating it yields CASSGTGKTEAFF.

Ten or more counts support this clonotype. This chain uses TRBV29-1 with TRBJ2-1; TRBD2 matches at 8 bases. V shed 5 bases and J 2 bases; nucleotides not matched to a gene: 2. The germline V gene has CDR1 SQVTM and CDR2 ANQGSEA. The CDR3 runs 13 residues. CDR3 coding DNA: TGCAGCGTTACTAGCGGAGCCTACAATGAGCAGTTCTTC. Its protein is CSVTSGAYNEQFF.

The J gene is TRBJ1-2, the V gene TRBV21-1; TRBD1 is the table's D call, not checked against the DNA. TRBV21-1 is deemed a pseudogene. The CDR3 extends over 15 amino acids. CDR3 DNA sequence: TGTGCCAGCAGCATCGCGCTGACAGGGAACTATGGCTACACCTTC. It is translated as CASSIALTGNYGYTF.

This clonotype was counted ten times or more. The V and J genes are TRBV2 and TRBJ2-1, with D unresolved. CDR3 length: 14 residues. CDR1 is SNHLY, CDR2 FYNNEI, per germline. V lost 1 base to trimming and J lost 10 bases, with 14 bases between them. CDR3 region: CASSEVAPTIEQFF. CDR3 DNA sequence: TGTGCCAGCAGTGAAGTAGCCCCTACAATAGAGCAGTTCTTC.

This clonotype has a count of ten or more. The chain combines TRBV12-3 or TRBV12-4 with TRBJ1-1; possibly TRBD1 for D (6 bases). This CDR3 spans 13 amino acids. The V gene lost 6 bases and the J gene lost 5 bases, with 13 bases spanning the gap. The CDR3 DNA reads TGTGCCAGCAGCTATAGGGGGATGACTGAAGCTTTCTTT. Translation gives CASSYRGMTEAFF.

The gene calls are TRBV4-2 and TRBJ2-4; 7 nucleotides line up with TRBD2. The better agreement between TRBJ2-7 and the DNA end casts doubt on the J call. CDR3 size: 14 residues. CDR1 is LGHNA, CDR2 YNFKEQ, per germline. Written as DNA, the CDR3 is TGTGCCAGCAGCCAAGAACCTAGCGGCTACGAGCAGTACTTC. This codes for CASSQEPSGYEQYF.

J is TRBJ2-3 and V is TRBV27; D is perhaps TRBD2 (6 bases). Trimming cost V 3 bases and J 2 bases, with 15 bases left between them. There are 16 residues in the CDR3. CDR1 MNHEY and CDR2 SMNVEV come from the germline V gene (reference sequence). The CDR3 is CASSFRRGPSTDTQYF. In DNA form, the CDR3 reads TGTGCCAGCAGTTTTAGGAGGGGACCGTCCACAGATACGCAGTATTTT.

The chain has TRBV4-3 and TRBJ2-7; the D is unclear. This CDR3 spans 17 amino acids. V was trimmed by 1 base and J by 4 bases, leaving 20 bases between them. From germline, CDR1 is LGHNA and CDR2 YSLEER. Here the CDR3 reads CASSQGSYGPTSYEQYF. The CDR3 DNA reads TGCGCCAGCAGCCAAGGGTCGTACGGACCGACGTCTTACGAGCAGTACTTC.

This clonotype occurred many times. The chain employs TRBV6-6 and TRBJ1-1; D is unresolved. The CDR3 has 11 residues. Germline-derived CDR1 and CDR2 are MNHNY and SVGAGI (reference sequence). Trimming removed 7 bases from V and 6 bases from J, with 9 bases in between. The CDR3 nucleotides read TGTGCCAGCAAGGAAAGGTCTGAAGCTTTCTTT. Its protein product is CASKERSEAFF.

V is TRBV27 and J is TRBJ2-3; TRBD2 matches at 13 bases. The J segment lost 3 bases and the V segment lost 6 bases, leaving 18 bases of the junction unmatched. CDR3 length: 20 residues. Germline V gene lookup returns CDR1 MNHEY and CDR2 SMNVEV (reference sequence). The DNA for the CDR3 is TGTGCCAGCAGGACTTTAGGACTAGCGGGAGAGGACAGAGGAACAGATACGCAGTATTTT. Its protein product is CASRTLGLAGEDRGTDTQYF.

This clonotype was seen more than once but under ten times. Written as DNA, the CDR3 is TGTGCCAGCAGTTACTCGCAAATAGCGGGAGTACCTACCTACGAGCAGTACTTC. Amino acids: CASSYSQIAGVPTYEQYF. V gene TRBV6-2 or TRBV6-3 combines with J gene TRBJ2-7; 9 positions agree with TRBD2. The CDR3 runs to 18 residues. CDR1 and CDR2 (germline): MNHEY, SVGEGT. Trimming took 0 bases from V and 2 from J; bases not matched to a gene: 11.

This clonotype was counted at least ten times. The chain recombines TRBV5-1 with TRBJ2-1, with D perhaps TRBD2 (5 bases). Germline loops: CDR1 SGHRS, CDR2 YFSETQ. The CDR3 totals 15 residues. The ends were cut back, 3 bases at V and 5 bases at J, with 15 bases in the middle. The CDR3 nucleotides read TGCGCCAGCAGCTCCCGGGCGGGTCGGGACAATGAGCAGTTCTTC. Translated: CASSSRAGRDNEQFF.

The chain has TRBV7-2 and TRBJ2-7, with 9 bases aligning to TRBD1. Trimming took 3 bases from V and 5 from J; bases not matched to a gene: 8. CDR1 and CDR2 from the germline V gene are SGHTA and FQGNSA. This CDR3 comprises 15 residues. CDR3 nucleotide sequence: TGTGCCAGCAGCTTTGCAGACAGGGGGGTCGACGAGCAGTACTTC. It encodes CASSFADRGVDEQYF.

This clonotype showed up just a few times. The V gene is TRBV20-1, the J gene TRBJ1-2; 9 nucleotides align to TRBD1. V shed 2 bases and J 4 bases; nucleotides not matched to a gene: 8. Looked up from germline, CDR1 is DFQATT and CDR2 is SNEGSKA (reference sequence). The CDR3 extends over 15 amino acids. The chain's CDR3 is CSARPRTGASYGYTF. CDR3 bases: TGCAGTGCTAGACCCCGGACAGGGGCTTCCTATGGCTACACCTTC.

The chain combines TRBV29-1 with TRBJ2-1, with 16 bases aligning to TRBD2. The germline V gene has CDR1 SQVTM and CDR2 ANQGSEA. The CDR3 has 17 amino acids. The trim removed 4 bases at V and 0 bases at J, leaving 3 bases unmatched. CDR3 DNA sequence: TGCAGCGTTGTGGGGACTAGCGGGGGGGGCTCCTACAATGAGCAGTTCTTC. Translating gives CSVVGTSGGGSYNEQFF.

This clonotype was recorded only once. V is TRBV20-1 and J is TRBJ2-7, with 8 bases fitting TRBD2. Germline V gives CDR1 DFQATT, CDR2 SNEGSKA (reference sequence). Trimming cost V 3 bases and J 1 base; bases outside gene matches: 11. CDR3 length: 16 amino acids. The chain's CDR3 is CSASSSGSSLSYEQYF. The CDR3 DNA follows: TGCAGTGCTAGCTCGAGCGGGAGTTCTCTATCCTACGAGCAGTACTTC.

With respect to this clonotype: This may arise from a read error, as a much more abundant clone is one base away. The J gene is TRBJ2-7, the V gene TRBV20-1; possibly TRBD2 for D (8 bases). Germline-derived CDR1 and CDR2 are DFQATT and SNEGSKA (reference sequence). The CDR3 runs 15 residues. CDR3 nucleotides: TGCAGTGCTATCCGTAGCGGGGACAGCTCCTACGTGCAGTACTTC. It specifies CSAIRSGDSSYVQYF.